Listed below are T cell receptor beta chains from one sample, sequenced in a study of response to subunit inactivated influenza vaccine. TCRdb recomputed calls from the RT-PCR reads with MiXCR, one row per CDR3 protein. Of roughly 760,000 distinct CDR3 sequences in the sample, approximately 22% were seen once. The input for sequencing was PBMCs from blood, taken roughly 5 days after vaccination. Receptor source: a man aged 45-60 years who received an inactivated influenza vaccine. Each CDR3 is given with its conserved first and last residue. Fields, in order: J gene, D gene, V gene, clone size, CDR3 protein, CDR3 DNA. D genes are given only for firm matches. Part of the rows lack a size; the others show once, few, many or a class for expanded clones.

TRBJ1-5,NA,TRBV6-1,many,CASSELRQNQPQHF,TGTGCCAGCAGTGAGCTAAGGCAGAATCAGCCCCAGCATTTT
TRBJ2-3,NA,TRBV7-3,few,CASSVNGGNTQYF,TGTGCCAGCTCTGTAAACGGGGGCAATACGCAGTATTTT
TRBJ1-1,NA,TRBV5-6,NA,CASSPPLGWIGGGTEAFF,TGTGCCAGCAGCCCACCGCTGGGATGGATAGGAGGGGGGACTGAAGCTTTCTTT
TRBJ2-7,NA,TRBV6-1,NA,CASSPLPGRGYEQYF,TGTGCCAGCAGCCCCCTCCCGGGACGGGGATACGAGCAGTACTTC
TRBJ2-6,NA,TRBV3-1,NA,CASSRRTSGANVLTF,TGTGCCAGCAGCCGCCGGACTTCTGGGGCCAACGTCCTGACTTTC
TRBJ2-7,NA,TRBV28,few,CASSSGLPGEHEQYF,TGTGCCAGCAGTTCGGGACTGCCCGGGGAGCACGAGCAGTACTTC
TRBJ1-4,NA,TRBV7-9,NA,CASSLAGDLRKKLFF,TGTGCCAGCAGCTTAGCGGGTGACTTGAGGAAAAAACTGTTTTTT
TRBJ2-3,NA,TRBV10-3,few,CAISAAPTDTQYF,TGTGCCATCAGTGCGGCACCCACAGATACGCAGTATTTT
TRBJ2-2,NA,TRBV6-1,many,CASSPLSGITGELFF,TGTGCCAGCAGTCCGTTATCGGGGATCACCGGGGAGCTGTTTTTT
TRBJ2-3,TRBD2,TRBV7-2,many,CASGVAAGRVDTQYF,TGTGCCAGCGGCGTCGCGGCGGGGAGGGTCGATACGCAGTATTTT
TRBJ2-7,TRBD1,TRBV7-2,NA,CASSFTGVDYEQYF,TGTGCCAGCAGTTTTACAGGGGTGGACTACGAGCAGTACTTC
TRBJ2-1,NA,TRBV29-1,NA,CSVVGRNSYNEQFF,TGCAGCGTTGTAGGCAGGAACTCCTACAATGAGCAGTTCTTC
TRBJ2-7,TRBD1,TRBV7-2,few,CASSSDRGPAYEQYF,TGTGCCAGCAGCTCGGACAGGGGGCCTGCCTACGAGCAGTACTTC
TRBJ2-7,TRBD2,TRBV24-1,NA,CATSDSLASGDEQYF,TGTGCCACCAGTGATTCCCTTGCAAGCGGGGACGAGCAGTACTTC
TRBJ1-1,NA,TRBV29-1,NA,CSVPGLTNTEAFF,TGCAGCGTCCCGGGACTTACGAACACTGAAGCTTTCTTT
TRBJ1-6,NA,TRBV27,once,CASSLSTRLSSPLHF,TGTGCCAGCAGTTTATCAACGAGGTTGAGTTCACCCCTCCACTTT
TRBJ2-1,NA,TRBV6-1,NA,CASSHTGISYNEQFF,TGTGCCAGCAGCCACACAGGGATCTCCTACAATGAGCAGTTCTTC
TRBJ2-3,NA,TRBV7-8,few,CASSSPSVIASSTDTQYF,TGTGCCAGCAGCTCCCCCTCAGTTATCGCTTCTAGCACAGATACGCAGTATTTT
TRBJ1-5,NA,TRBV18,few,CASSATGMGNQPQHF,TGTGCCAGCTCTGCAACAGGGATGGGTAATCAGCCCCAGCATTTT
TRBJ2-3,TRBD2,TRBV9,NA,CASSALAGGSTDTQYF,TGTGCCAGCAGCGCACTAGCGGGGGGAAGCACAGATACGCAGTATTTT
TRBJ1-1,TRBD1,TRBV18,NA,CASSPFGQGADTEAFF,TGTGCCAGCTCACCCTTCGGACAGGGGGCGGACACTGAAGCTTTCTTT
TRBJ2-2,NA,TRBV6-2/TRBV6-3,few,CASSYAYAPTGELFF,TGTGCCAGCAGTTACGCTTACGCCCCTACCGGGGAGCTGTTTTTT
TRBJ2-7,NA,TRBV12-3/TRBV12-4,NA,CASRLSGAATEQYF,TGTGCCAGCAGGCTTAGCGGAGCCGCCACCGAGCAGTACTTC
TRBJ2-2,NA,TRBV29-1,few,CSVGTGHYTGELFF,TGCAGCGTTGGTACAGGACACTACACCGGGGAGCTGTTTTTT
TRBJ1-2,TRBD1,TRBV18,NA,CASSPGTGVEYGYTF,TGTGCCAGCTCACCCGGGACAGGGGTTGAGTATGGCTACACCTTC
TRBJ2-7,NA,TRBV11-2,few,CASSQRAGLTTYEQYF,TGTGCCAGCAGCCAACGGGCGGGACTGACCACCTACGAGCAGTACTTC
TRBJ2-3,NA,TRBV20-1,NA,CSAPPRRFSTDTQYF,TGCAGTGCTCCCCCTCGGCGGTTTAGCACAGATACGCAGTATTTT
TRBJ2-5,NA,TRBV7-9,few,CASSKQETQYF,TGTGCCAGCAGCAAGCAAGAGACCCAGTACTTC
TRBJ2-1,TRBD2,TRBV7-2,NA,CASSVLAGVSSYNEQFF,TGTGCCAGCAGCGTACTAGCGGGGGTCAGCTCCTACAATGAGCAGTTCTTC
TRBJ1-4,NA,TRBV20-1,NA,CSARRWDWANEKLFF,TGCAGTGCTAGGAGATGGGACTGGGCTAATGAAAAACTGTTTTTT
TRBJ2-1,TRBD2,TRBV7-2,NA,CASSQQRGGNEQFF,TGTGCCAGCAGCCAACAGCGGGGGGGGAATGAGCAGTTCTTC
TRBJ2-5,TRBD2,TRBV5-1,few,CASSLGTAGGQETQYF,TGCGCCAGCAGCTTGGGGACAGCGGGAGGGCAAGAGACCCAGTACTTC
TRBJ2-3,NA,TRBV6-1,few,CASKGPLRDTQYF,TGTGCCAGCAAAGGACCCCTTCGGGATACGCAGTATTTT
TRBJ2-7,NA,TRBV5-1,NA,CASSLVGREQYF,TGCGCCAGCAGCTTGGTGGGTAGGGAGCAGTACTTC
TRBJ2-5,NA,TRBV7-9,NA,CASSLGVGNVETQYF,TGTGCCAGCAGCTTAGGTGTCGGCAACGTAGAGACCCAGTACTTC
TRBJ2-1,NA,TRBV4-1,few,CASSQGPGNGASYNEQFF,TGCGCCAGCAGCCAAGGCCCAGGGAACGGGGCCTCCTACAATGAGCAGTTCTTC